This entry concerns a single T cell receptor beta chain. Its cognate antigen is unknown. PCR was performed using 60 Vbeta and 13 Jbeta primers. Some clones are missing from TCRdb's copy, which holds only in-frame ones; the method was immunoSEQ multiplex PCR. The sample lists some 14,000 clones; over 55% were seen once. The germline CDR1 and CDR2 sequences are LGHNA and YSLEER. This CDR3 is built from 17 residues. The V gene end was trimmed by 1 base and the J gene end by 6 bases; junction bases not matched to a gene: 13. This sample was taken from a study of cytomegalovirus exposure and HLA in healthy donors. Study-level findings and limits: Across HLA loci, a later analysis found differing TCR association rates, with DRB1 most and HLA-C fewest.

V gene TRBV4-3 combines with J gene TRBJ1-2; 8 nucleotides align to TRBD1. The specimen was PBMCs. The clonotype comes from a woman in her fifties or sixties in good health and CMV-seropositive. The CDR3 DNA follows: TGCGCCAGCAGCCAAGCATCGAGTCGGGCAGGGGGCAATGGCTACACCTTC. It encodes CASSQASSRAGGNGYTF.